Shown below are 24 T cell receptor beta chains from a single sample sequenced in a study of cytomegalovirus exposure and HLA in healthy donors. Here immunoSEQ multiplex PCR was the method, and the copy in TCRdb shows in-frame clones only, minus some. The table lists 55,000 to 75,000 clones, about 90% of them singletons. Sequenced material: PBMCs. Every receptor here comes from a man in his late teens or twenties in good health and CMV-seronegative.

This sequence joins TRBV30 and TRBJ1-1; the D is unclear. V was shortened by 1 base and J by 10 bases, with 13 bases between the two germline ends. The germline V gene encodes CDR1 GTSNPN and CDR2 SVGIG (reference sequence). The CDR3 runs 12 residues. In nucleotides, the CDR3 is TGTGCCTGGAGTGAACCCCGAACGGGAGCTTTCTTT. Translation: CAWSEPRTGAFF.

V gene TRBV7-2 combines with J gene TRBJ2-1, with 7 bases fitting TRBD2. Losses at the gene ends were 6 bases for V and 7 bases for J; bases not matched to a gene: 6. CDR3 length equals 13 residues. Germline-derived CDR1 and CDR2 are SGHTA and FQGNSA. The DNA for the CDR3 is TGTGCCAGCAGTCCGAAGGGAGGGAATGAGCAGTTCTTC. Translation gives CASSPKGGNEQFF.

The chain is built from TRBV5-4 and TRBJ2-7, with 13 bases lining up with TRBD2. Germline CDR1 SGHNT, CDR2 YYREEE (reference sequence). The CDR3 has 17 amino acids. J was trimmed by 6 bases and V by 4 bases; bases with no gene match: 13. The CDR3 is CASSTRLAGGLSSEQYF. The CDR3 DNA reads TGTGCCAGCAGCACCCGACTAGCGGGAGGTCTCAGCAGCGAGCAGTACTTC.

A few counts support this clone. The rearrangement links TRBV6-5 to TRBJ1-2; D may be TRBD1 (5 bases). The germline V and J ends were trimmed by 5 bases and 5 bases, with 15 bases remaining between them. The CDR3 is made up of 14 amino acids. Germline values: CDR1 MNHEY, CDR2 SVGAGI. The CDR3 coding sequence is TGTGCCAGCAGTCCCGGGGGACTCCCTTATGGCTACACCTTC. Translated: CASSPGGLPYGYTF.

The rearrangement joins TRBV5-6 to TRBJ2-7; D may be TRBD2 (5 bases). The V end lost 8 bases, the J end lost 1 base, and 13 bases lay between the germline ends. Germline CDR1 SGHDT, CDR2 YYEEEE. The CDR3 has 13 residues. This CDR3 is CASSLGSSYEQYF. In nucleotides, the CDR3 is TGTGCCAGTAGTTTGGGGAGTTCCTACGAGCAGTACTTC. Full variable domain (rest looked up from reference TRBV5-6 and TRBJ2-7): DAGVTQSPTHLIKTRGQQVTLRCSPKSGHDTVSWYQQALGQGPQFIFQYYEEEERQRGNFPDRFSGHQFPNYSSELNVNALLLGDSALYLCASSLGSSYEQYFGPGTRLTVT.

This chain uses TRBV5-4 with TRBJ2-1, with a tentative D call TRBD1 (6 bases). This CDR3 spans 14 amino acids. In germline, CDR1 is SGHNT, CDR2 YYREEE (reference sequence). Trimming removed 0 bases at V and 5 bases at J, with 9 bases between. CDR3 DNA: TGTGCCAGCAGCTTGGGACAGGTGGACAATGAGCAGTTCTTC. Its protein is CASSLGQVDNEQFF.

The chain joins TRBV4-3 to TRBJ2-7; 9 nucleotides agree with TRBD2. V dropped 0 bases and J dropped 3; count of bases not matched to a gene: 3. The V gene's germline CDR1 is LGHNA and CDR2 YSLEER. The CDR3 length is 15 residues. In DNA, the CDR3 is TGCGCCAGCAGCCAAGACGGGACTAGCTTCTACGAGCAGTACTTC. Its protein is CASSQDGTSFYEQYF.

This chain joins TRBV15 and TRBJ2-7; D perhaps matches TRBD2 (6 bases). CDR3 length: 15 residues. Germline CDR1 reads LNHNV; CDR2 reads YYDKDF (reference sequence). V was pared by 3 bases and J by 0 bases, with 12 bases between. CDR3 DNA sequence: TGTGCCACCAGCAGCCCGGGGGATGGCTCCTACGAGCAGTACTTC. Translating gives CATSSPGDGSYEQYF.

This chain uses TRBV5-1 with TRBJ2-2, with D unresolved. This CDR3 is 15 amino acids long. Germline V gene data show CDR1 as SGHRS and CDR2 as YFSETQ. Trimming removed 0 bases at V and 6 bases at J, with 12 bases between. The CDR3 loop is CASSLGQVESGELFF. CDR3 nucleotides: TGCGCCAGCAGCTTGGGGCAGGTCGAGTCCGGGGAGCTGTTTTTT.

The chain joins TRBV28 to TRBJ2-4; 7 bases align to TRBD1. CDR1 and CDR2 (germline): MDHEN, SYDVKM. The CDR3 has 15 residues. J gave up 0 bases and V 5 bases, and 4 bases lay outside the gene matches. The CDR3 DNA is TGTGCCAGCAGTGGGACAGAAATAGCCAAAAACATTCAGTACTTC. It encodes CASSGTEIAKNIQYF.

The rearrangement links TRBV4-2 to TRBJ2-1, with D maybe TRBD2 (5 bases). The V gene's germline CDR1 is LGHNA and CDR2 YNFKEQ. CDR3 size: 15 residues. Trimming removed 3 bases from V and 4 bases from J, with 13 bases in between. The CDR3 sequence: CASSQDGLKYNEQFF. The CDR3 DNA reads TGTGCCAGCAGCCAGGACGGACTGAAATACAATGAGCAGTTCTTC.

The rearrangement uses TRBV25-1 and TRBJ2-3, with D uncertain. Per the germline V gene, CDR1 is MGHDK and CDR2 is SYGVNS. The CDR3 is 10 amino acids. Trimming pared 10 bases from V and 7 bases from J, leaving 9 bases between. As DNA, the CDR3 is TGTGCCACCGAGGTGAATACGCAGTATTTT. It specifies CATEVNTQYF.

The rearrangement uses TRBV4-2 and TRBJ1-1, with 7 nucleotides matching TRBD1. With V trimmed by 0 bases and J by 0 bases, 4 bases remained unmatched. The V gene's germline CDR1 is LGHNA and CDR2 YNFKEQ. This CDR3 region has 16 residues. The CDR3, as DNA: TGTGCCAGCAGCCAAGAAGACAGGGTCTTGAACACTGAAGCTTTCTTT. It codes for CASSQEDRVLNTEAFF.

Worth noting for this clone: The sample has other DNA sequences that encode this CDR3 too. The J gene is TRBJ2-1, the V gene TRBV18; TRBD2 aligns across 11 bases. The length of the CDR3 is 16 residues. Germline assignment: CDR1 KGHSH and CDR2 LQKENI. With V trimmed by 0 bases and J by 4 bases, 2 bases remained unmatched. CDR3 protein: CASSPPGLAAYNEQFF. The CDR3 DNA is TGTGCCAGCTCACCACCGGGACTAGCGGCTTACAATGAGCAGTTCTTC.

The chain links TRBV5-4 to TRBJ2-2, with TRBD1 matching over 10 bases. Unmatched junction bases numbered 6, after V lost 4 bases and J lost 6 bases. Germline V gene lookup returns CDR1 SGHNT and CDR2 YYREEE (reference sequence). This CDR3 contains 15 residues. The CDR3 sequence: CASSRTGQGSGELFF. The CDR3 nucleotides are TGTGCCAGCAGCCGGACGGGACAGGGGTCCGGGGAGCTGTTTTTT.

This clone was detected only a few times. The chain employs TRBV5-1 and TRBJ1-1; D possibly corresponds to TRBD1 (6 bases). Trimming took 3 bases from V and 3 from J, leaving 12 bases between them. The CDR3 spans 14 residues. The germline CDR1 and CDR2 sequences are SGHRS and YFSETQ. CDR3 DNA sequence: TGCGCCAGCAGCTCGAGGGGGTCGGACACTGAAGCTTTCTTT. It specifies CASSSRGSDTEAFF.

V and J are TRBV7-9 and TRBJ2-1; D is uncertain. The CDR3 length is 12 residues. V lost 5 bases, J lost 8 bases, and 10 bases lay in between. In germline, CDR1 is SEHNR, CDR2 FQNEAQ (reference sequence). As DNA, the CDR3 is TGTGCCAGCAGCCGTACTACGTATGAGCAGTTCTTC. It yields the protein CASSRTTYEQFF.

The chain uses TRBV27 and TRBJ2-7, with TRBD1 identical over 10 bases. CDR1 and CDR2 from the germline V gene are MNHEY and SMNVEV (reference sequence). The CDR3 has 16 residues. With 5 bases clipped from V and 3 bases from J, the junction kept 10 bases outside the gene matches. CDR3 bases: TGTGCCAGCAGTCCCTCAACCGGGACAGGGGTCTACGAGCAGTACTTC. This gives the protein CASSPSTGTGVYEQYF.

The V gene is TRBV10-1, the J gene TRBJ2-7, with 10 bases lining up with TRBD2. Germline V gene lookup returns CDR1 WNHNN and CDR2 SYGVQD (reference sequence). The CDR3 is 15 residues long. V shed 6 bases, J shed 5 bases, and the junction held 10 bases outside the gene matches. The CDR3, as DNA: TGCGCCAGCAGCTTATCAGCGGGAGGGCCTCACGAGCAGTACTTC. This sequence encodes CASSLSAGGPHEQYF.

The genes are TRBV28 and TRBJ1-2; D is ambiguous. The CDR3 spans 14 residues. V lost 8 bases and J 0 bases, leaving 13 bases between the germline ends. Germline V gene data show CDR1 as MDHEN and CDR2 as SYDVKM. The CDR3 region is CASSVYGSNYGYTF. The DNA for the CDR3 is TGTGCCAGCTCAGTTTACGGGTCTAACTATGGCTACACCTTC.

Here the CDR3 reads CASRPGDYGYTF. CDR3 coding DNA: TGTGCCAGCAGACCCGGGGATTATGGCTACACCTTC. This rearrangement joins TRBV6-5 to TRBJ1-2; the D is unclear. Germline CDR1 MNHEY, CDR2 SVGAGI. The germline V and J ends were trimmed by 6 bases and 5 bases, with 10 bases remaining between them. CDR3 size: 12 residues.

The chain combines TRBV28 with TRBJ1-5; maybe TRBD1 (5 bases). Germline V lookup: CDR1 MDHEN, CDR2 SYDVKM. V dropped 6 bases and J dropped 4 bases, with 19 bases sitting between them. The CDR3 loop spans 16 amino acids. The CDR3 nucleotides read TGTGCCAGCAGGTCTGCGACAGAGGATCGTAATCAGCCCCAGCATTTT. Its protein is CASRSATEDRNQPQHF. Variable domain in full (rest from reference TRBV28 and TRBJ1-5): DVKVTQSSRYLVKRTGEKVFLECVQDMDHENMFWYRQDPGLGLRLIYFSYDVKMKEKGDIPEGYSVSREKKERFSLILESASTNQTSMYLCASRSATEDRNQPQHFGDGTRLSIL.

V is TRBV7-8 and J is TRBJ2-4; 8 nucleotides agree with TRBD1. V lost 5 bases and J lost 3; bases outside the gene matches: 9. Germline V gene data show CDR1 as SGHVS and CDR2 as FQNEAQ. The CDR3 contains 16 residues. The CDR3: CASSLRGREGKNIQYF. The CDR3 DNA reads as TGTGCCAGCAGCCTCAGGGGGCGGGAAGGCAAAAACATTCAGTACTTC.

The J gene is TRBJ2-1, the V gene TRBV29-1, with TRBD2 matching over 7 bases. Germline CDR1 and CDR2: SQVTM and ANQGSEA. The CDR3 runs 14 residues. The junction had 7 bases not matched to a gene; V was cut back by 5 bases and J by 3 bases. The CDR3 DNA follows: TGCAGCGTTCTCGTCCTAGCGGTCTACAATGAGCAGTTCTTC. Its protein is CSVLVLAVYNEQFF.